The clone carrying this T cell receptor beta chain was found a few times. The antigen is not known. By quantitative 5'-RACE with molecular barcodes, the TCR beta libraries were made. One entry per CDR3 protein results from TCRdb running MiXCR on the 5' RACE reads. The data show some 400,000 distinct CDR3 sequences, approximately 20% seen once. V shed 11 bases and J shed 3 bases, with 14 bases lying between them. The germline CDR1 and CDR2 sequences are ENHRY and SYGVKD. The CDR3 is 13 residues long. The data were obtained in a study of CD8 T cells in ankylosing spondylitis. Whole-study findings and limits: Reactive arthritis synovial fluid and blood were previously reported to contain some motif variants. Disease-linked clones were found to be CD8+ and relatively rare in peripheral blood. Matched ankylosing spondylitis synovial fluid reportedly contained a significantly enriched population of disease-linked clones. Among TCR beta sequences, a motif of about 8 highly homologous variants appeared characteristic of ankylosing spondylitis blood.

The rearrangement uses TRBV10-3 and TRBJ1-3, with D hard to call. The sample was blood, either unsorted or a sorted T cell fraction (not recorded which). The TCR originated in a male donor with ankylosing spondylitis. CDR3 sequence reads: CAVRDGFGNTIYF. The CDR3 DNA follows: TGTGCCGTCCGGGATGGGTTTGGAAACACCATATATTTT.